The entry below gives a single T cell receptor (beta chain) sequence along with its context. The CDR3 runs to 13 residues. Germline lookup yields CDR1 LNHDA and CDR2 SQIVND (reference sequence). V lost 11 bases to trimming and J lost 8 bases; unmatched junction nucleotides: 12. The data derive from a study of blood T cell repertoires in COVID-19. Overall study: Samples taken during acute and convalescent COVID-19 were collected in the United States, Italy and Spain. Sources were T cells, B-cell-depleted T cells, or PBMCs; the material itself was cDNA or gDNA.

In the original processing: The authors estimated nucleated cell counts from reference gene primer amplification. The table came from immunoSEQ multiplex PCR; TCRdb's copy has only in-frame clones and leaves some out. That table is the source of V, J and clone size, and D and trimming were worked out from the DNA. The sample has approximately 250,000 clones; around 86% are singletons. Sequenced material: peripheral blood. This sequence originates from a woman in her fifties or sixties who had recovered from COVID-19. The J gene is TRBJ1-2, the V gene TRBV19; 9 positions match TRBD1. The CDR3 DNA sequence: TGTGCCCTACGGGGGACAGGGAACCGGGGCTACACCTTC. Translating it yields CALRGTGNRGYTF.